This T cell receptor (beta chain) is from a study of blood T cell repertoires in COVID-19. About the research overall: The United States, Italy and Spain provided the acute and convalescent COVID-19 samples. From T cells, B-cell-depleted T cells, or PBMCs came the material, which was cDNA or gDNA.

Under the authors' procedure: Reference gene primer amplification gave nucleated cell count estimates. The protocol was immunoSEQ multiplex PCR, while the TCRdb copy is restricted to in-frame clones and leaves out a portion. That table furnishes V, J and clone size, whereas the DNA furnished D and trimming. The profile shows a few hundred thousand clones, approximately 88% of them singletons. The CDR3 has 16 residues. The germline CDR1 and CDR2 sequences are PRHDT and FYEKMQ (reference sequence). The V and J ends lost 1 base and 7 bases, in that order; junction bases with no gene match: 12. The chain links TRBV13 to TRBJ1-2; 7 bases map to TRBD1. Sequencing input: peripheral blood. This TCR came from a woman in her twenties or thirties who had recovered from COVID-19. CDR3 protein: CASSLDVEQGRGGYTF. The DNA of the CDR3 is TGTGCCAGCAGCTTAGACGTAGAACAGGGGAGAGGTGGCTACACCTTC.